A single count supports the clone carrying this T cell receptor beta chain. As yet, its antigen is unknown. The CDR3 is 17 residues long. Looked up from germline, CDR1 is MGHDK and CDR2 is SYGVNS. The ends lost 8 bases at V and 2 bases at J; junction bases unmatched: 12. Antigen-specific CD4+ T cells were expanded with viral peptide pools in the ViraFEST assay before sequencing. Upon completion of roughly ten days in culture, CD4+ T cells were isolated. Two doses of either BNT162b2 or mRNA-1273 were given to each participant. This record belongs to a study of vaccination effects on CD4 cells after COVID-19. At the level of the study: It was a median of 72 days after the second dose that post-vaccine samples were obtained.

Clones were read by immunoSEQ multiplex PCR, and TCRdb kept only the in-frame ones, dropping some. The sample includes under 25,000 clones, 81% of them seen just once. Material: CD4+ T cells from PBMCs cultured with SARS-CoV-2 spike peptides, obtained after COVID-19 vaccination. The receptor comes from a human donor who received a COVID-19 vaccine. Some clones in this sample may be carry-over from other donors' samples. The gene calls are TRBV25-1 and TRBJ1-5; 10 bases agree with TRBD1. This chain's CDR3 is CASVRDRGFVGNQPQHF. For the CDR3, the DNA is TGTGCCAGCGTAAGGGACAGGGGATTTGTGGGCAATCAGCCCCAGCATTTT.